Shown below are 24 T cell receptor beta chains from a single sample sequenced in a study of cytomegalovirus exposure and HLA in healthy donors. The PCR had 60 Vbeta and 13 Jbeta primers. Assay used: immunoSEQ multiplex PCR; TCRdb lists only in-frame clones, some missing. The repertoire includes tens of thousands of clones, over 60% of them detected once, and approximately 1% sits in the top ten. Specimen: PBMCs. The receptors derive from a male donor in good health and CMV-seronegative.

V is TRBV14 and J is TRBJ2-1; 8 nucleotides align to TRBD2. V lost 0 bases and J lost 6; bases outside the gene matches: 1. Germline lookup yields CDR1 SGHDN and CDR2 FVKESK. This CDR3 region has 14 residues. The CDR3 DNA reads as TGTGCCAGCAGCCAAGACGGGACTAGCAATGAGCAGTTCTTC. Translated, it gives CASSQDGTSNEQFF.

The chain combines TRBV5-1 with TRBJ1-3, with a possible D match to TRBD1 (5 bases). Trimming cost V 1 base and J 4 bases, with 12 bases left between them. CDR1 is SGHRS and CDR2 is YFSETQ in the germline V gene. The CDR3 length is 15 residues. CDR3 coding DNA: TGCGCCAGCAGCTTGTCGGGGGTACGAGGAAACACCATATATTTT. Protein product: CASSLSGVRGNTIYF. The variable domain in full, with the rest retrieved from reference TRBV5-1 and TRBJ1-3, is KAGVTQTPRYLIKTRGQQVTLSCSPISGHRSVSWYQQTPGQGLQFLFEYFSETQRNKGNFPGRFSGRQFSNSRSEMNVSTLELGDSALYLCASSLSGVRGNTIYFGEGSWLTVV.

The V call is TRBV28, the J call TRBJ1-4; 9 bases match TRBD1. The trim removed 2 bases at V and 6 bases at J, leaving 4 bases unmatched. The CDR3 is 15 residues long. Germline loops: CDR1 MDHEN, CDR2 SYDVKM. The DNA for the CDR3 is TGTGCCAGCAGTTTAGGTGGGACAGGGTATGAAAAACTGTTTTTT. Residues: CASSLGGTGYEKLFF.

The chain is built from TRBV7-9 and TRBJ2-1; 8 positions agree with TRBD1. Germline CDR1 reads SEHNR; CDR2 reads FQNEAQ (reference sequence). This CDR3 is 13 amino acids long. V gave up 3 bases and J gave up 9 bases; unmatched junction bases: 4. CDR3 sequence reads: CASSFPGGFEQFF. The CDR3 DNA reads as TGTGCCAGCAGCTTTCCAGGGGGCTTTGAGCAGTTCTTC.

V gene TRBV19 combines with J gene TRBJ2-1, with 7 bases matching TRBD1. Germline CDR1 and CDR2: LNHDA and SQIVND (reference sequence). The CDR3 consists of 14 residues. After removal of 7 bases from V and 7 bases from J, the junction contained 10 bases not matched to a gene. This chain's CDR3 is CASMGTENSNEQFF. Here the CDR3 DNA reads TGTGCCAGTATGGGGACAGAGAATTCAAATGAGCAGTTCTTC.

A word on this clone: The junction departs from the called germline gene at one end, perhaps through a read error. The chain uses TRBV20-1 and TRBJ1-2; tentative D call: TRBD1 (5 bases). Germline lookup yields CDR1 DFQATT and CDR2 SNEGSKA (reference sequence). There are 10 residues in the CDR3. The CDR3 DNA sequence: TGCACCATACAGGACTATGGCTACCCCTTC. Translation: CTIQDYGYPF.

The rearrangement joins TRBV9 to TRBJ2-7, with 7 bases identical to TRBD2. The CDR3 is 17 amino acids. Germline values: CDR1 SGDLS, CDR2 YYNGEE. V lost 0 bases and J lost 2; bases outside the gene matches: 11. For the CDR3, the DNA is TGTGCCAGCAGCGTAGGGCTCACCGGGACTACACCCTACGAGCAGTACTTC. This codes for CASSVGLTGTTPYEQYF.

The rearrangement joins TRBV7-3 to TRBJ2-1, with 12 nucleotides matching TRBD2. Trimming cost V 6 bases and J 14 bases; bases outside gene matches: 20. Germline-derived CDR1 and CDR2 are SGHTA and FQGTGA. The CDR3 consists of 17 residues. The CDR3 coding sequence is TGTGCCAGCAGTCCACAGGGTCTAGCGGGAGGGCCGCCTCAGGAGTTCTTC. Its translation is CASSPQGLAGGPPQEFF.

The chain uses TRBV28 and TRBJ2-1; TRBD2 matches at 14 bases. CDR3 length equals 18 residues. J lost 15 bases, V lost 5 bases, and 21 bases had no gene match. The germline CDR1 and CDR2 sequences are MDHEN and SYDVKM. CDR3: CASSPYEPTSGRGVRPFF. The CDR3 DNA sequence: TGTGCCAGCAGTCCATATGAGCCGACTAGCGGGAGGGGCGTAAGGCCGTTCTTC.

The rearrangement uses TRBV18 and TRBJ2-1; no firm D call. The V and J ends lost 0 bases and 4 bases respectively, with 13 bases between them. CDR1 KGHSH and CDR2 LQKENI come from the germline V gene. This CDR3 has 16 residues. The CDR3 DNA reads TGTGCCAGCTCACCACCGCGACAAATTACGTACAATGAGCAGTTCTTC. It codes for CASSPPRQITYNEQFF. The entire variable domain, with the rest obtained from reference TRBV18 and TRBJ2-1, is as follows: NAGVMQNPRHLVRRRGQEARLRCSPMKGHSHVYWYRQLPEEGLKFMVYLQKENIIDESGMPKERFSAEFPKEGPSILRIQQVVRGDSAAYFCASSPPRQITYNEQFFGPGTRLTVL.

This clone was recorded only once. The chain joins TRBV2 to TRBJ2-4, with D perhaps TRBD1 (5 bases). Germline V gene sequence: CDR1 SNHLY, CDR2 FYNNEI. CDR3 length: 16 residues. Trimming removed 2 bases at V and 0 bases at J, with 11 bases between. CDR3 DNA sequence: TGTGCCAGCAGTGAATCAGGGAATCGAGCCAAAAACATTCAGTACTTC. This translates into CASSESGNRAKNIQYF.

The chain uses TRBV5-1 and TRBJ2-7; TRBD1 is a possible D gene (6 bases). The V end was cut by 0 bases, the J end by 3 bases, with 13 bases between. Germline V CDR1 and CDR2: SGHRS, YFSETQ. The CDR3 has 15 residues. In DNA form, the CDR3 reads TGCGCCAGCAGCTTGGTCACCGGACAGAGCTACGAGCAGTACTTC. This codes for CASSLVTGQSYEQYF.

In this sample, this clone turned up once. The chain joins TRBV11-2 to TRBJ2-1, with D perhaps TRBD1 (5 bases). The germline V gene has CDR1 SGHAT and CDR2 FQNNGV. The ends were cut back, 3 bases at V and 2 bases at J, with 14 bases in the middle. CDR3 length: 16 amino acids. Written as DNA, the CDR3 is TGTGCCAGCAGCTTCCCGACAGTGCCGACCTACAATGAGCAGTTCTTC. Translated, it gives CASSFPTVPTYNEQFF.

J is TRBJ2-1 and V is TRBV6-1, with TRBD2 matching 10 bases. Trimming at V came to 1 base and at J to 5 bases, leaving 5 bases not matched to a gene. From germline, CDR1 is MNHNS and CDR2 SASEGT. CDR3 size: 16 residues. The CDR3 coding sequence is TGTGCCAGCAGTGAAGTAATAGCGGGAGGCCACAATGAGCAGTTCTTC. Encoded protein: CASSEVIAGGHNEQFF.

This clone has just a few counts. The chain has TRBV11-2 and TRBJ2-5; 8 bases fit TRBD1. After removal of 2 bases from V and 5 bases from J, the junction contained 1 base not matched to a gene. The length of the CDR3 is 13 residues. Germline values: CDR1 SGHAT, CDR2 FQNNGV. Here the CDR3 reads CASSLQGAETQYF. The CDR3 nucleotides are TGTGCCAGCAGCTTACAGGGGGCCGAGACCCAGTACTTC.

This chain links TRBV7-2 with TRBJ1-5; 10 bases are a match to TRBD1. Unmatched junction bases numbered 4, after V lost 1 base and J lost 4 bases. CDR3 length: 16 residues. CDR1 and CDR2 (germline): SGHTA, FQGNSA. CDR3 amino acids: CASSLGQGAGNQPQHF. The DNA for the CDR3 is TGTGCCAGCAGCTTAGGACAGGGGGCTGGGAATCAGCCCCAGCATTTT. The variable domain in full, completed from reference TRBV7-2 and TRBJ1-5, reads GAGVSQSPSNKVTEKGKDVELRCDPISGHTALYWYRQSLGQGLEFLIYFQGNSAPDKSGLPSDRFSAERTGGSVSTLTIQRTQQEDSAVYLCASSLGQGAGNQPQHFGDGTRLSIL.

This clone has only a few counts. The V gene is TRBV5-1, the J gene TRBJ2-1; D not resolved. Germline V gene data show CDR1 as SGHRS and CDR2 as YFSETQ. V lost 1 base and J lost 5, with 19 bases in between. This CDR3 has 17 residues. The CDR3 DNA reads TGCGCCAGCAGCTTGAATCCGGCTAGTGGAAGCCACAATGAGCAGTTCTTC. This codes for CASSLNPASGSHNEQFF.

J is TRBJ2-5 and V is TRBV6-6; 8 bases are a match to TRBD1. There are 14 residues in the CDR3. The V and J ends lost 9 bases and 5 bases, in that order; junction bases with no gene match: 11. The germline gives CDR1 MNHNY, CDR2 SVGAGI (reference sequence). CDR3 sequence: CASLEGQVGETQYF. The CDR3 coding sequence is TGTGCCAGTCTCGAGGGACAGGTGGGGGAGACCCAGTACTTC.

V and J are TRBV9 and TRBJ2-7; D perhaps matches TRBD2 (5 bases). This CDR3 has 14 amino acids. Germline assignment: CDR1 SGDLS and CDR2 YYNGEE. Trimming removed 3 bases from V and 7 bases from J, with 17 bases in between. CDR3 DNA: TGTGCCAGCAGCGCAGGACGGCACACGGGAGAGCAGTACTTC. This translates into CASSAGRHTGEQYF.

Points on this clone: The conserved closing phenylalanine or tryptophan is absent in this CDR3, likely reflecting a read error. This sequence joins TRBV5-4 and TRBJ1-1; the D gene is possibly TRBD1 (5 bases). CDR3 length: 17 amino acids. The germline gives CDR1 SGHNT, CDR2 YYREEE (reference sequence). Trimming cost V 4 bases and J 6 bases, with 25 bases left between them. The CDR3 reads CASSQPTRQSASPEAFL. For the CDR3, the DNA is TGTGCCAGCAGCCAACCCACTCGACAGTCTGCTTCGCCTGAAGCTTTCCTT.

The rearrangement uses TRBV7-3 and TRBJ2-1; 10 nucleotides agree with TRBD2. The CDR3 is made up of 19 amino acids. Germline CDR1 and CDR2: SGHTA and FQGTGA. V gave up 1 base and J gave up 1 base; unmatched junction bases: 10. The CDR3 protein is CASSLRALAGVGSYNEQFF. In nucleotides, the CDR3 is TGTGCCAGCAGCTTAAGGGCTCTAGCGGGAGTGGGGTCCTACAATGAGCAGTTCTTC.

This sequence joins TRBV11-3 and TRBJ2-3; no clear D gene. CDR3 length: 11 residues. CDR1 SGHNT and CDR2 YENEEA come from the germline V gene. V lost 4 bases to trimming and J lost 7 bases, with 6 bases between them. The CDR3 nucleotides read TGTGCCAGCAGCTCAGGTTATACGCAGTATTTT. Translation gives CASSSGYTQYF.

The V and J genes are TRBV27 and TRBJ1-6; tentatively, D is TRBD1 (6 bases). This CDR3 contains 14 residues. Trimming removed 2 bases at V and 9 bases at J, with 11 bases between. The germline CDR1 and CDR2 sequences are MNHEY and SMNVEV (reference sequence). CDR3 protein: CASSLTDSSSPLHF. Written as DNA, the CDR3 is TGTGCCAGCAGTTTAACGGACAGTTCTTCACCCCTCCACTTT.

The genes are TRBV5-4 and TRBJ2-4; 8 bases are shared with TRBD1. CDR1 is SGHNT, CDR2 YYREEE, per germline (reference sequence). V lost 2 bases and J lost 8; bases outside the gene matches: 6. The CDR3 sequence is 14 residues long. In DNA, the CDR3 is TGTGCCAGCAGCTTTGGACAGGGTGGGGACATTCAGTACTTC. Its translation is CASSFGQGGDIQYF. The variable domain in full, completed from reference TRBV5-4 and TRBJ2-4, reads ETGVTQSPTHLIKTRGQQVTLRCSSQSGHNTVSWYQQALGQGPQFIFQYYREEENGRGNFPPRFSGLQFPNYSSELNVNALELDDSALYLCASSFGQGGDIQYFGAGTRLSVL.